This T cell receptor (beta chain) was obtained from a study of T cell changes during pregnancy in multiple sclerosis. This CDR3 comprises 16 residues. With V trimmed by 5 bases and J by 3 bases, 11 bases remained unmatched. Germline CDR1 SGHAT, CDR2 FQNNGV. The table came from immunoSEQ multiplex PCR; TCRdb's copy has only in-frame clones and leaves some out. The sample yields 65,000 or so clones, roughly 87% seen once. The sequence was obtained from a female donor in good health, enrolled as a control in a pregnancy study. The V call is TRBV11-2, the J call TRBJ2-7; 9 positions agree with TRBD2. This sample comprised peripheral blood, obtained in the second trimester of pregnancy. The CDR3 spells CASSPIQGSGSYEQYF. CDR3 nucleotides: TGTGCCAGCAGCCCTATTCAGGGTAGCGGGAGCTACGAGCAGTACTTC.